The rows below give T cell receptor beta chains drawn from one sample of a study of shared clonotypes between healthy human individuals. Using immunoSEQ multiplex PCR, the repertoire was profiled, and TCRdb retains in-frame clones only, with some absent. The sample records about 530,000 clones, less than 96% being singletons. Material for sequencing was naive CD4+ T cells sorted from blood. These receptors all stem from a woman aged 25 to 45 in good health. Both conserved end residues are trimmed from each CDR3. Each record gives: CDR3 protein, J gene, V gene, CDR3 length, D gene. D genes are given only for firm matches.

CDR3aa: ASSLSANTGELF
j_gene: TRBJ2-2
v_gene: TRBV18
len: 12
d_gene: NA

CDR3aa: ASSHLATEGRKQY
j_gene: TRBJ2-7
v_gene: TRBV4-1
len: 13
d_gene: NA

CDR3aa: ASSAEGETQY
j_gene: TRBJ2-5
v_gene: TRBV10-2
len: 10
d_gene: NA

CDR3aa: ASSDNRRSNQPQH
j_gene: TRBJ1-5
v_gene: TRBV28
len: 13
d_gene: NA

CDR3aa: ASSVGDTYEQY
j_gene: TRBJ2-7
v_gene: TRBV5-1
len: 11
d_gene: NA

CDR3aa: ASSDRVDQPQH
j_gene: TRBJ1-5
v_gene: TRBV19
len: 11
d_gene: TRBD1

CDR3aa: ASISAAAGEQY
j_gene: TRBJ2-7
v_gene: TRBV19
len: 11
d_gene: NA

CDR3aa: ASMPRTSGVYEQY
j_gene: TRBJ2-7
v_gene: TRBV19
len: 13
d_gene: TRBD2

CDR3aa: ASSLDRFSYEQY
j_gene: TRBJ2-7
v_gene: TRBV2
len: 12
d_gene: NA

CDR3aa: ASSLQGAGNTIY
j_gene: TRBJ1-3
v_gene: TRBV5-1
len: 12
d_gene: TRBD1

CDR3aa: ASNRELYNEQF
j_gene: TRBJ2-1
v_gene: TRBV2
len: 11
d_gene: NA

CDR3aa: ATSRDGTGVSPLH
j_gene: TRBJ1-6
v_gene: TRBV15
len: 13
d_gene: TRBD1

CDR3aa: ASSLTGAGNTIY
j_gene: TRBJ1-3
v_gene: TRBV7-9
len: 12
d_gene: TRBD1

CDR3aa: ASSLLRAGANVLT
j_gene: TRBJ2-6
v_gene: TRBV28
len: 13
d_gene: NA

CDR3aa: ASSLRADRGNEQF
j_gene: TRBJ2-1
v_gene: TRBV27
len: 13
d_gene: NA

CDR3aa: ASSYSEFRGTDTQY
j_gene: TRBJ2-3
v_gene: TRBV6-5
len: 14
d_gene: NA

CDR3aa: ASSTRGAGTEAF
j_gene: TRBJ1-1
v_gene: TRBV6-6
len: 12
d_gene: NA

CDR3aa: ASSFSGLAGVVGTDTQY
j_gene: TRBJ2-3
v_gene: TRBV4-1
len: 17
d_gene: TRBD2

CDR3aa: AISEQKLAGEQF
j_gene: TRBJ2-1
v_gene: TRBV10-3
len: 12
d_gene: TRBD2

CDR3aa: ASSLWSSGYNEQF
j_gene: TRBJ2-1
v_gene: TRBV27
len: 13
d_gene: TRBD2

CDR3aa: ASSLGINEKLF
j_gene: TRBJ1-4
v_gene: TRBV5-4
len: 11
d_gene: NA

CDR3aa: ASSLMAGALTDTQY
j_gene: TRBJ2-3
v_gene: TRBV5-1
len: 14
d_gene: NA

CDR3aa: ASSLYGQGSGEKLF
j_gene: TRBJ1-4
v_gene: TRBV28
len: 14
d_gene: TRBD1

CDR3aa: ATSREPGGGYEQY
j_gene: TRBJ2-7
v_gene: TRBV15
len: 13
d_gene: TRBD2

CDR3aa: ASSLTSSGYEQY
j_gene: TRBJ2-7
v_gene: TRBV5-1
len: 12
d_gene: TRBD2

CDR3aa: ASSRVDRVNTEAF
j_gene: TRBJ1-1
v_gene: TRBV5-1
len: 13
d_gene: TRBD1

CDR3aa: ASSSTGGANTGELF
j_gene: TRBJ2-2
v_gene: TRBV28
len: 14
d_gene: TRBD1

CDR3aa: ASGFDNEQF
j_gene: TRBJ2-1
v_gene: TRBV28
len: 9
d_gene: NA

CDR3aa: ASSQSTGDTEAF
j_gene: TRBJ1-1
v_gene: TRBV11-3
len: 12
d_gene: TRBD1

CDR3aa: ASSFNPAQETQY
j_gene: TRBJ2-5
v_gene: TRBV5-1
len: 12
d_gene: NA

CDR3aa: ASSPGTSGNIDTQY
j_gene: TRBJ2-3
v_gene: TRBV5-1
len: 14
d_gene: TRBD2

CDR3aa: ASGSWGGAGNTIY
j_gene: TRBJ1-3
v_gene: TRBV23-1
len: 13
d_gene: NA

CDR3aa: ASSLVRDPQVGEQY
j_gene: TRBJ2-7
v_gene: TRBV5-1
len: 14
d_gene: NA

CDR3aa: ASSFNPPWGDYEQY
j_gene: TRBJ2-7
v_gene: TRBV5-4
len: 14
d_gene: NA

CDR3aa: ASSLGIQTSGSTDTQY
j_gene: TRBJ2-3
v_gene: TRBV28
len: 16
d_gene: TRBD2

CDR3aa: SASLGEQF
j_gene: TRBJ2-1
v_gene: TRBV20-1
len: 8
d_gene: NA

CDR3aa: ASSIFPRVNTEAF
j_gene: TRBJ1-1
v_gene: TRBV19
len: 13
d_gene: NA

CDR3aa: ASSGPSGTDTQY
j_gene: TRBJ2-3
v_gene: TRBV2
len: 12
d_gene: NA

CDR3aa: ASSPGQGAESTEAF
j_gene: TRBJ1-1
v_gene: TRBV5-1
len: 14
d_gene: TRBD1

CDR3aa: ASAKGTSDTDTQY
j_gene: TRBJ2-3
v_gene: TRBV28
len: 13
d_gene: TRBD2

CDR3aa: ASSIGGSSHEQY
j_gene: TRBJ2-7
v_gene: TRBV19
len: 12
d_gene: TRBD2

CDR3aa: ASSLAGAGDEQY
j_gene: TRBJ2-7
v_gene: TRBV5-4
len: 12
d_gene: TRBD2

CDR3aa: ASSSMNQGAVGNTIY
j_gene: TRBJ1-3
v_gene: TRBV5-1
len: 15
d_gene: TRBD1

CDR3aa: ASSQSCGGEQY
j_gene: NA
v_gene: TRBV23-1
len: 11
d_gene: NA